The 31 T cell receptor beta chains below come from one sample, sequenced in a study of radiotherapy plus CTLA-4 blockade in lung cancer. Profiling relied on immunoSEQ multiplex PCR, and the TCRdb table lists in-frame clones only, not all of them. The sample holds 75,000 to 95,000 clones, roughly 80% seen once. Sample: peripheral blood, taken from a patient treated with radiotherapy plus ipilimumab. These receptors all come from a human donor with non-small cell lung cancer that progressed on radiotherapy plus ipilimumab.

The gene calls are TRBV27 and TRBJ2-3; 13 positions match TRBD2. Trimming took 5 bases from V and 3 from J; bases not matched to a gene: 5. Germline V gene lookup returns CDR1 MNHEY and CDR2 SMNVEV (reference sequence). CDR3 size: 16 residues. The CDR3 sequence is CASSARLAGGTDTQYF. The DNA of the CDR3 is TGTGCCAGCAGTGCCCGACTAGCGGGAGGTACAGATACGCAGTATTTT.

This clone is medium-sized in the sample. The chain couples TRBV28 to TRBJ1-4, with D tentatively TRBD1 (5 bases). Trimming removed 1 base at V and 5 bases at J, with 11 bases between. Germline CDR1 is MDHEN and CDR2 is SYDVKM. The CDR3 sequence is 15 residues long. CDR3 nucleotides: TGTGCCAGCAGTTTATTAGCGACAGAAAATGAAAAACTGTTTTTT. The encoded protein is CASSLLATENEKLFF.

V gene TRBV10-1 combines with J gene TRBJ1-2; no reliable D call. This CDR3 has 13 amino acids. Trimming left V 2 bases short and J 8 bases short, with 12 bases between. Germline assignment: CDR1 WNHNN and CDR2 SYGVQD (reference sequence). The CDR3 DNA follows: TGCGCCAGCAGTGAGGCTCTGGGCAGCGGCTACACCTTC. Amino acids: CASSEALGSGYTF.

V usage is TRBV27 and J usage is TRBJ2-1; 10 bases align to TRBD2. The CDR3 loop spans 20 amino acids. CDR1 MNHEY and CDR2 SMNVEV come from the germline V gene (reference sequence). J gave up 0 bases and V 4 bases, and 15 bases lay outside the gene matches. DNA of the CDR3: TGTGCCAGCAGTTCCCCGGGGCTAGCGGGAGCCTTCAGCTCCTACAATGAGCAGTTCTTC. It yields the protein CASSSPGLAGAFSSYNEQFF.

This clone has only a few counts. The CDR3 reads CAWSVGRLTGETQYF. The CDR3 DNA is TGTGCCTGGAGTGTAGGGAGGCTAACCGGGGAGACCCAGTACTTC. The chain links TRBV30 to TRBJ2-5; tentatively, D is TRBD2 (6 bases). The V gene lost 0 bases and the J gene lost 5 bases, with 16 bases spanning the gap. This CDR3 contains 15 residues. CDR1 GTSNPN and CDR2 SVGIG come from the germline V gene (reference sequence).

This clone was counted a few times. The chain employs TRBV19 and TRBJ1-3; the D is unclear. This CDR3 is 15 amino acids long. CDR1 is LNHDA and CDR2 is SQIVND in the germline V gene (reference sequence). V was clipped by 3 bases and J by 0 bases, with 9 bases between them. CDR3 sequence (DNA): TGTGCCAGTAGTATCTCTTGGGGCTCTGGAAACACCATATATTTT. Translation gives CASSISWGSGNTIYF. The complete variable domain, with remaining parts taken from reference TRBV19 and TRBJ1-3, reads DGGITQSPKYLFRKEGQNVTLSCEQNLNHDAMYWYRQDPGQGLRLIYYSQIVNDFQKGDIAEGYSVSREKKESFPLTVTSAQKNPTAFYLCASSISWGSGNTIYFGEGSWLTVV.

This rearrangement joins TRBV6-6 to TRBJ2-7; 8 bases line up with TRBD1. V lost 8 bases to trimming and J lost 2 bases; unmatched junction nucleotides: 8. The germline gives CDR1 MNHNY, CDR2 SVGAGI (reference sequence). The CDR3 covers 14 residues. The CDR3 reads CASAGGPIAYEQYV. The CDR3 region has the DNA TGTGCCAGCGCAGGGGGCCCCATCGCCTACGAGCAGTACGTC.

The chain links TRBV19 to TRBJ1-1, with 9 bases fitting TRBD1. The junction had 9 bases not matched to a gene; V was cut back by 7 bases and J by 0 bases. The CDR3 runs 16 residues. Germline-derived CDR1 and CDR2 are LNHDA and SQIVND (reference sequence). The chain's CDR3 is CASKDRGRAMNTEAFF. The CDR3 bases are TGTGCCAGTAAGGACAGGGGCCGGGCTATGAACACTGAAGCTTTCTTT. The full variable domain, its missing parts supplied by reference TRBV19 and TRBJ1-1, is DGGITQSPKYLFRKEGQNVTLSCEQNLNHDAMYWYRQDPGQGLRLIYYSQIVNDFQKGDIAEGYSVSREKKESFPLTVTSAQKNPTAFYLCASKDRGRAMNTEAFFGQGTRLTVV.

This clone was recorded only once. The J gene is TRBJ2-2, the V gene TRBV7-6; D is unclear. V dropped 1 base and J dropped 8 bases, with 8 bases sitting between them. Per germline, CDR1 SGHVS and CDR2 FNYEAQ. The CDR3 covers 13 residues. The CDR3 coding sequence is TGTGCCAGCAGCTTAGATCTGAGAGGGGAGCTGTTTTTT. Residues: CASSLDLRGELFF.

The V and J genes are TRBV18 and TRBJ2-1, with TRBD2 as a possible D gene (6 bases). The CDR3 consists of 16 residues. V lost 5 bases to trimming and J lost 10 bases, with 24 bases between them. Germline CDR1 KGHSH, CDR2 LQKENI. DNA of the CDR3: TGTGCCAGCTCAGTGAACCGGGACTCGAATTCTCAGGAGCAGTTCTTC. Its translation is CASSVNRDSNSQEQFF.

The J gene is TRBJ1-4, the V gene TRBV6-1; D is unresolved. The CDR3 has 13 amino acids. CDR1 and CDR2 from the germline V gene are MNHNS and SASEGT. Trimming stripped 10 bases from V and 4 bases from J, with 13 bases between. The CDR3 DNA sequence: TGTGCCATAGCAGTAGATCTTAATGAAAAACTGTTTTTT. This codes for CAIAVDLNEKLFF.

The chain carries TRBV7-2 and TRBJ2-1, with 9 bases identical to TRBD2. CDR1 SGHTA and CDR2 FQGNSA come from the germline V gene. The CDR3 contains 15 residues. J was trimmed by 7 bases and V by 2 bases; bases with no gene match: 6. CDR3 DNA: TGTGCCAGCAGCTTAAGTAGCGGGAGTGGGAATGAGCAGTTCTTC. It yields the protein CASSLSSGSGNEQFF.

The chain employs TRBV7-3 and TRBJ2-3; D is undetermined. With 5 bases removed from V and 0 bases from J, the gap between germline ends came to 3 bases. The CDR3 totals 12 residues. Germline lookup yields CDR1 SGHTA and CDR2 FQGTGA. The CDR3 spells CASSASTDTQYF. CDR3 in DNA: TGTGCCAGCAGCGCCAGCACAGATACGCAGTATTTT.

This clone was counted a few times. The chain uses TRBV4-1 and TRBJ2-1, with a tentative D call TRBD2 (6 bases). V was pared by 0 bases and J by 8 bases, with 17 bases between. The CDR3 has 16 amino acids. Germline V gene lookup returns CDR1 MGHRA and CDR2 YSYEKL. CDR3 sequence reads: CASSQDGSGRGDEQFF. The CDR3 DNA reads as TGCGCCAGCAGCCAAGATGGCAGCGGGCGCGGGGATGAGCAGTTCTTC.

This chain joins TRBV19 and TRBJ2-5; TRBD1 might be the D (6 bases). Trimming stripped 5 bases from V and 3 bases from J, with 10 bases between. CDR1 LNHDA and CDR2 SQIVND come from the germline V gene (reference sequence). The CDR3 is made up of 13 amino acids. CDR3 DNA: TGTGCCAGTAGTCGCCAGGGGAAAGAGACCCAGTACTTC. This sequence encodes CASSRQGKETQYF.

The chain carries TRBV6-1 and TRBJ1-5; D uncertain. V was pared by 2 bases and J by 1 base, with 9 bases between. The CDR3 sequence is 15 residues long. Germline V lookup: CDR1 MNHNS, CDR2 SASEGT. CDR3 protein: CASSEFWSSNQPQHF. The CDR3 coding sequence is TGTGCCAGCAGTGAATTCTGGTCGAGCAATCAGCCCCAGCATTTT.

This clone has only a few counts. V gene TRBV7-9 combines with J gene TRBJ2-7; 10 positions match TRBD2. The V gene end was trimmed by 5 bases and the J gene end by 2 bases; junction bases not matched to a gene: 6. Germline V gene data show CDR1 as SEHNR and CDR2 as FQNEAQ (reference sequence). There are 15 residues in the CDR3. CDR3 protein: CASSPKGLATYEQYF. For the CDR3, the DNA is TGTGCCAGCAGCCCAAAGGGACTAGCGACCTACGAGCAGTACTTC.

The chain joins TRBV10-2 to TRBJ2-5, with D perhaps matching TRBD2 (5 bases). CDR1 and CDR2 (germline): WSHSY, SAAADI. The CDR3 length is 14 residues. V shed 2 bases and J shed 4 bases, with 11 bases lying between them. DNA for the CDR3: TGCGCCAGCAGTGAGGCTAGCCGGGGAGAGACCCAGTACTTC. Translating it yields CASSEASRGETQYF.

This chain links TRBV15 with TRBJ2-1, with 10 bases aligning to TRBD2. The trim removed 0 bases at V and 6 bases at J, leaving 11 bases unmatched. The length of the CDR3 is 18 residues. The germline CDR1 and CDR2 sequences are LNHNV and YYDKDF (reference sequence). The CDR3 here is CATSRDKASGGLTNEQFF. In DNA form, the CDR3 reads TGTGCCACCAGCAGAGATAAGGCTAGCGGGGGTTTAACCAATGAGCAGTTCTTC.

In this sample, this clone turned up a few times. The chain uses TRBV7-6 and TRBJ2-7; no firm D call. The ends were cut back, 1 base at V and 3 bases at J, with 13 bases in the middle. Looked up from germline, CDR1 is SGHVS and CDR2 is FNYEAQ. The CDR3 is made up of 15 amino acids. The chain's CDR3 is CASSLGAGPNYEQYF. The CDR3 DNA sequence: TGTGCCAGCAGCTTAGGGGCAGGACCGAACTACGAGCAGTACTTC.

J is TRBJ2-3 and V is TRBV9, with a weak D call TRBD2 (6 bases). V was pared by 0 bases and J by 5 bases, with 22 bases between. Germline loops: CDR1 SGDLS, CDR2 YYNGEE. CDR3 length: 18 amino acids. The CDR3 sequence: CASSVEPLTGVIGDTQYF. CDR3 coding DNA: TGTGCCAGCAGCGTAGAACCCCTAACGGGAGTCATCGGAGATACGCAGTATTTT.

This clone was seen only a few times. This chain joins TRBV4-2 and TRBJ2-3; D might be TRBD1 (6 bases). The germline V gene encodes CDR1 LGHNA and CDR2 YNFKEQ. The CDR3 length is 16 residues. Trimming shortened V by 1 base and J by 0 bases, and 11 bases separated the two germline ends. The CDR3 coding sequence is TGTGCCAGCAGCCAAGTTACAGGGTACAGCACAGATACGCAGTATTTT. This translates into CASSQVTGYSTDTQYF.

The V and J genes are TRBV21-1 and TRBJ2-1; the DNA was not used to check the table's D call, TRBD2. TRBV21-1 represents a pseudogene. The CDR3 contains 12 residues. The CDR3 DNA sequence: TGTGCCAGGAATACTAGCGGGGGGAAGGAGTTCTTC. The encoded protein is CARNTSGGKEFF.

V is TRBV28 and J is TRBJ2-7; 7 nucleotides align to TRBD1. Unmatched junction bases numbered 9, after V lost 6 bases and J lost 1 base. Germline values: CDR1 MDHEN, CDR2 SYDVKM. This CDR3 is 15 amino acids long. As DNA, the CDR3 is TGTGCCAGCAGCGGATCGGACAGGTCTTCCTACGAGCAGTACGTC. Its protein product is CASSGSDRSSYEQYV.

The V gene is TRBV15, the J gene TRBJ1-5, with TRBD1 matching over 10 bases. Germline CDR1 LNHNV, CDR2 YYDKDF (reference sequence). The length of the CDR3 is 16 residues. The V gene end was trimmed by 0 bases and the J gene end by 6 bases; junction bases not matched to a gene: 5. The chain's CDR3 is CATSREDRGDGQPQHF. The DNA for the CDR3 is TGTGCCACCAGCAGAGAGGACAGGGGGGATGGTCAGCCCCAGCATTTT. Supplemented by reference TRBV15 and TRBJ1-5, the full variable domain reads DAMVIQNPRYQVTQFGKPVTLSCSQTLNHNVMYWYQQKSSQAPKLLFHYYDKDFNNEADTPDNFQSRRPNTSFCFLDIRSPGLGDTAMYLCATSREDRGDGQPQHFGDGTRLSIL.

A single count supports this clone. V and J are TRBV19 and TRBJ1-4; perhaps TRBD1 as D (5 bases). CDR1 and CDR2 from the germline V gene are LNHDA and SQIVND (reference sequence). The CDR3 length is 14 residues. V was pared by 3 bases and J by 8 bases, with 13 bases between. CDR3 sequence (DNA): TGTGCCAGTAGTATGGGCAGGGTGTACGAAAAACTGTTTTTT. It specifies CASSMGRVYEKLFF.

The chain has TRBV4-1 and TRBJ1-2; 8 nucleotides align to TRBD1. CDR1 and CDR2 from the germline V gene are MGHRA and YSYEKL. Losses at the gene ends were 0 bases for V and 3 bases for J; bases not matched to a gene: 6. The CDR3 totals 16 residues. The DNA for the CDR3 is TGCGCCAGCAGCCAAGATTGGCCAGGGGGCGACTATGGCTACACCTTC. This sequence encodes CASSQDWPGGDYGYTF.

This clone has just one count. The chain couples TRBV6-5 to TRBJ2-5; 10 bases match TRBD2. V dropped 5 bases and J dropped 0; count of bases not matched to a gene: 0. This CDR3 is built from 14 residues. Per germline, CDR1 MNHEY and CDR2 SVGAGI. CDR3 residues: CASSSGRDQETQYF. The CDR3 DNA is TGTGCCAGCAGTAGCGGGAGGGACCAAGAGACCCAGTACTTC.

The chain uses TRBV18 and TRBJ2-5; D gene uncertain. The J call is uncertain, as TRBJ2-7 better fits the DNA end. The CDR3 contains 13 residues. Germline CDR1 and CDR2: KGHSH and LQKENI. As DNA, the CDR3 is TGTGCCAGCTCACAGGGCCCCACCTACGAGCAGTACTTC. Translating gives CASSQGPTYEQYF.

This chain links TRBV30 with TRBJ2-2; D unresolved. Germline V gene data show CDR1 as GTSNPN and CDR2 as SVGIG (reference sequence). The CDR3 is 18 residues long. Trimming left V 2 bases short and J 4 bases short, with 23 bases between. The CDR3 region is CAWSHPLRSPVRTGELFF. The CDR3 DNA is TGTGCCTGGAGTCACCCGTTGCGGTCGCCGGTTCGCACCGGGGAGCTGTTTTTT.

V is TRBV27 and J is TRBJ2-3; D may be TRBD2 (7 bases). V lost 3 bases and J 4 bases, leaving 20 bases between the germline ends. Germline loops: CDR1 MNHEY, CDR2 SMNVEV (reference sequence). The CDR3 has 17 residues. The CDR3, as DNA: TGTGCCAGCAGTTTTTCCTACAGGGTAGCGGGCCCAGATACGCAGTATTTT. Its translation: CASSFSYRVAGPDTQYF.